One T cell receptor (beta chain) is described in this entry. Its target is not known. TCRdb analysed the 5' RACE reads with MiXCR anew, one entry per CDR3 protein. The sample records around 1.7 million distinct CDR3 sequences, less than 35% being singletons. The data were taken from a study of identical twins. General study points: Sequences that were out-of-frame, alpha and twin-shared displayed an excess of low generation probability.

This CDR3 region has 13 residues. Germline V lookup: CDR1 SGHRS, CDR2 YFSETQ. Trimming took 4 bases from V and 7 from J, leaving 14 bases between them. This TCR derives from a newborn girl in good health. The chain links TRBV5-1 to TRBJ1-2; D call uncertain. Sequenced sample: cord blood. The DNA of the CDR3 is TGCGCCAGCAGCCTTACTCCCTCAGGTGGCTACACCTTC. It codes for CASSLTPSGGYTF.